These T cell receptor beta chains were read from a single sample in a study of CD8 T cells in ankylosing spondylitis. TCRdb reanalysed the 5' RACE reads using MiXCR and keeps one entry per CDR3 protein. The sample has more than 150,000 distinct CDR3 sequences; about 20% are singletons. Sample: blood, either unsorted or a sorted T cell fraction (not recorded which). These receptors originate from a male donor aged 5 to 29 with ankylosing spondylitis or in good health (not recorded which). Each CDR3 is given with its conserved first and last residue. D genes are given only for firm matches.

V gene: TRBV20-1
J gene: TRBJ2-4
D gene: TRBD2
CDR3 protein: CSAFSGSFSNIQYF

V gene: TRBV19
J gene: TRBJ1-5
D gene: NA
CDR3 protein: CASSPRPQHF

V gene: TRBV11-2
J gene: TRBJ2-3
D gene: NA
CDR3 protein: CASSLDRQGWGTDTQYF

V gene: TRBV14
J gene: TRBJ2-1
D gene: TRBD2
CDR3 protein: CASSQGLAGANNEQFF

V gene: TRBV6-5
J gene: TRBJ2-2
D gene: TRBD1
CDR3 protein: CASSYRQGLVTGELFF

V gene: TRBV7-2
J gene: TRBJ1-2
D gene: NA
CDR3 protein: CASSSTAWDGYGYTF

V gene: TRBV4-2
J gene: TRBJ2-7
D gene: NA
CDR3 protein: CASSQDSEQYF

V gene: TRBV5-1
J gene: TRBJ2-2
D gene: NA
CDR3 protein: CASSSYANTGELFF

V gene: TRBV10-3
J gene: TRBJ2-7
D gene: NA
CDR3 protein: CAISEFRDREQYF

V gene: TRBV20-1
J gene: TRBJ2-3
D gene: NA
CDR3 protein: CSAQPGTGFSTDTQYF

V gene: TRBV5-1
J gene: TRBJ2-1
D gene: TRBD2
CDR3 protein: CASSSGLARGNEQFF

V gene: TRBV5-1
J gene: TRBJ2-3
D gene: TRBD2
CDR3 protein: CASSLPGTSPSTDTQYF

V gene: TRBV5-1
J gene: TRBJ1-1
D gene: NA
CDR3 protein: CASSWRATGWSDTEAFF

V gene: TRBV7-8
J gene: TRBJ2-1
D gene: TRBD1
CDR3 protein: CASTQLQGNEQFF

V gene: TRBV27
J gene: TRBJ2-3
D gene: NA
CDR3 protein: CASSLLGEEEDTQYF

V gene: TRBV9
J gene: TRBJ1-2
D gene: TRBD1
CDR3 protein: CASSSTGASGYGYTF

V gene: TRBV7-8
J gene: TRBJ2-1
D gene: NA
CDR3 protein: CASSLLSPGPTEQFF

V gene: TRBV29-1
J gene: TRBJ1-1
D gene: NA
CDR3 protein: CSASVGFNTEAFF

V gene: TRBV10-3
J gene: TRBJ1-5
D gene: NA
CDR3 protein: CAISGKGGYSNQPQHF

V gene: TRBV4-2
J gene: TRBJ2-7
D gene: TRBD2
CDR3 protein: CASRPKAGVVYEQYF

V gene: TRBV3-1
J gene: TRBJ2-6
D gene: TRBD1
CDR3 protein: CASSRPSGTGFSGANVLTF

V gene: TRBV7-9
J gene: TRBJ2-4
D gene: NA
CDR3 protein: CASSGTSAKNIQYF

V gene: TRBV20-1
J gene: TRBJ2-5
D gene: NA
CDR3 protein: CSASGGEGVETQYF

V gene: TRBV20-1
J gene: TRBJ2-1
D gene: NA
CDR3 protein: CSARPIGNEQFF

V gene: TRBV29-1
J gene: TRBJ2-3
D gene: TRBD1
CDR3 protein: CSVEGTGGSTQYF

V gene: TRBV12-3/TRBV12-4
J gene: TRBJ2-1
D gene: NA
CDR3 protein: CASSLREYNEQFF

V gene: TRBV5-4
J gene: TRBJ2-7
D gene: NA
CDR3 protein: CASSLDGDEQYF

V gene: TRBV29-1
J gene: TRBJ2-5
D gene: NA
CDR3 protein: CSVATVVGETQYF

V gene: TRBV12-3/TRBV12-4
J gene: TRBJ2-5
D gene: TRBD2
CDR3 protein: CASSLEGGLAGGETQYF

V gene: TRBV9
J gene: TRBJ1-3
D gene: NA
CDR3 protein: CASSVLDSHLGNTIYF

V gene: TRBV5-6
J gene: TRBJ2-4
D gene: NA
CDR3 protein: CASSLEQGSGLSIQYF

V gene: TRBV3-1
J gene: TRBJ2-1
D gene: NA
CDR3 protein: CASSHLVRRDSNEQFF

V gene: TRBV27
J gene: TRBJ2-1
D gene: NA
CDR3 protein: CASSFRSTHNEQFF